This TCR beta chain was sequenced in a study of blood T cell repertoires in COVID-19. Study-wide background: T cells, B-cell-depleted T cells, or PBMCs supplied cDNA or gDNA.

Trimming shortened V by 0 bases and J by 9 bases, and 14 bases separated the two germline ends. The CDR3 extends over 14 amino acids. Germline CDR1 is MNHEY and CDR2 is SVGAGI. It was during active infection that Seattle patients were enrolled and then longitudinally followed. Authors' analysis steps: Using reference gene primer amplification, nucleated cell counts were estimated. The assay was immunoSEQ multiplex PCR, and TCRdb's table has in-frame clones only and misses some. The DNA gave D and trimming, while V, J and clone size come from that table. The table shows 300,000 to 400,000 clones, with about nine tenths occurring only once.

Sequenced input: peripheral blood. This receptor was obtained from a man aged 30 to 45 with COVID-19, enrolled during active disease. The chain has TRBV6-5 and TRBJ1-2; D perhaps matches TRBD1 (5 bases). The CDR3, as DNA: TGTGCCAGCAGTTACTCTCCGGGGGTCAGGAGCTACACCTTC. Encoded protein: CASSYSPGVRSYTF.